This T cell receptor (beta chain) was documented in a study of blood T cell repertoires in COVID-19. Study context: Donors in the United States, Italy and Spain gave samples during acute or convalescent COVID-19. Sample material is recorded as cDNA or gDNA derived from T cells, B-cell-depleted T cells, or PBMCs.

Assay used: immunoSEQ multiplex PCR; TCRdb lists only in-frame clones, some missing. The sample lists a few hundred thousand clones; 75% to 85% were seen once. Per the germline V gene, CDR1 is SGHNT and CDR2 is YYREEE (reference sequence). This CDR3 comprises 14 residues. With 1 base removed from V and 1 base from J, the gap between germline ends came to 8 bases. The receptor's source is a human donor in a cohort sampled during active COVID-19. Material for sequencing was peripheral blood. V usage is TRBV5-4 and J usage is TRBJ1-1, with D uncertain. Here the CDR3 DNA reads TGTGCCAGCAGCTTGTCATCAGAGAACACTGAAGCTTTCTTT. This sequence encodes CASSLSSENTEAFF.